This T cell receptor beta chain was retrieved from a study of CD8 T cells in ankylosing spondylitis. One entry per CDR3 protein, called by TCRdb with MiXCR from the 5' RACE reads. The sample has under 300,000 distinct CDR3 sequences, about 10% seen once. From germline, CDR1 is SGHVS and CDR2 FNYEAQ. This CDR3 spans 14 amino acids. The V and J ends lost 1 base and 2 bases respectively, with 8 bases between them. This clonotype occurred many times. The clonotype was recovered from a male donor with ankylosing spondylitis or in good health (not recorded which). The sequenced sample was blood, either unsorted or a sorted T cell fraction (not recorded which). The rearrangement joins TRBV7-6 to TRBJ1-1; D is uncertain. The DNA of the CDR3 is TGTGCCAGCAGCTTAGTAGGGCTTAACACTGAAGCTTTCTTT. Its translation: CASSLVGLNTEAFF.